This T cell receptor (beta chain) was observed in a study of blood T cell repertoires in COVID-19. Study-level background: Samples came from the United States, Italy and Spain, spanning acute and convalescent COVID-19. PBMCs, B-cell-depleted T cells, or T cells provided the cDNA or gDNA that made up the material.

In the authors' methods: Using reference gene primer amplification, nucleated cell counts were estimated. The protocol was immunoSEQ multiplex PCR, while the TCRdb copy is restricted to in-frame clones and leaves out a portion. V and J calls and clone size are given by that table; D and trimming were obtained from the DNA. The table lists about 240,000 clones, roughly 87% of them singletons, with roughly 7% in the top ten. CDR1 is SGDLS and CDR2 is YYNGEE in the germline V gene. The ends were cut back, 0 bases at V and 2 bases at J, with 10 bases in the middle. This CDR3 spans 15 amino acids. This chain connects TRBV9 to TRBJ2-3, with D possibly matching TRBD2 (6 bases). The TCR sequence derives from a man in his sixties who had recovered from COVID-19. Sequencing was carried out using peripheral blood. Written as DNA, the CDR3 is TGTGCCAGCAGCGTAGTCGGAGGGGTCACAGATACGCAGTATTTT. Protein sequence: CASSVVGGVTDTQYF.